Here is one T cell receptor (beta chain) with its context. Its target is unknown. CDR3 length equals 17 residues. Clones were read by immunoSEQ multiplex PCR, and TCRdb kept only the in-frame ones, dropping some. The sample has some 630,000 clones; approximately 79% are singletons. The sample originates from a study of shared clonotypes between healthy human individuals. About the study: Three plates each covered CD4 naive and memory; CD8 naive two, CD8 memory one. Whole-study findings and limits: A generally larger estimated richness was seen in naive subsets than in memory subsets. Large sequencing depth failed to make sorted-subset sequencing complete, rarefaction showed.

The chain uses TRBV21-1 and TRBJ2-7. TRBV21-1 represents a pseudogene. The clonotype comes from a woman younger than 45 in good health. The sample taken for sequencing was memory CD4+ T cells sorted from blood. Subset denoted: CD45RA-negative fraction. The DNA for the CDR3 is TGTGCCAGCAGCAAAGCGCTCGACCGTAGGTTGGGTTACGAGCAGTACTTC. This sequence encodes CASSKALDRRLGYEQYF.